One and the same sample provided the 31 T cell receptor beta chains below, sequenced in a study of T cell responses to AZD1222 COVID-19 vaccine. Here immunoSEQ multiplex PCR was the method, and the copy in TCRdb shows in-frame clones only, minus some. In the table there are about 64,000 clones, around 90% of which are singletons. The specimen comprised peripheral blood, sampled 28 days after the second dose of the MenACWY control vaccine. These receptors came from an adult who received the MenACWY meningococcal vaccine as a control.

The V and J genes are TRBV7-2 and TRBJ1-6; D might be TRBD1 (6 bases). The CDR3 totals 19 residues. Germline V lookup: CDR1 SGHTA, CDR2 FQGNSA. The germline V and J ends were trimmed by 5 bases and 0 bases, with 20 bases remaining between them. CDR3 protein: CASSPRIGGGSSYNSPLHF. The CDR3 nucleotides read TGTGCCAGCAGCCCACGCATTGGAGGGGGATCCTCCTATAATTCACCCCTCCACTTT.

The chain joins TRBV10-2 to TRBJ2-5; D uncertain. Trimming stripped 3 bases from V and 3 bases from J, with 8 bases between. The germline CDR1 and CDR2 sequences are WSHSY and SAAADI. This CDR3 has 13 residues. CDR3 amino acids: CASSDRPKETQYF. As DNA, the CDR3 is TGCGCCAGCAGTGATCGGCCAAAAGAGACCCAGTACTTC.

About this clone itself: Its ends do not fully match the called genes, so a read error is possible. The chain employs TRBV27 and TRBJ1-2, with 8 positions matching TRBD1. Germline V gene data show CDR1 as MNHEY and CDR2 as SMNVEV (reference sequence). The CDR3 is 15 amino acids. The CDR3 here is CASSLSGQVPLGYTF. In DNA, the CDR3 is TGTGCCAGCAGTCTATCGGGACAGGTTCCCCTGGGCTACACCTTC.

The DNA for the CDR3 is TGTGCCAGCTCTCAGGGGGGACTAGGTAATGAGCAGTTCTTC. This encodes CASSQGGLGNEQFF. The V gene is TRBV18, the J gene TRBJ2-1; maybe TRBD2 (8 bases). CDR1 is KGHSH and CDR2 is LQKENI in the germline V gene. V was cut by 6 bases and J by 7 bases, with 16 bases left in between. The CDR3 contains 14 residues.

This CDR3 is CASSLVGATYEQYF. The CDR3 region has the DNA TGTGCCAGCAGCTTGGTTGGAGCGACCTACGAGCAGTACTTC. J is TRBJ2-7 and V is TRBV5-8; D not certain. V was shortened by 0 bases and J by 2 bases, with 9 bases between the two germline ends. The germline V gene encodes CDR1 SGHTS and CDR2 YDEGEE. This CDR3 has 14 amino acids.

The genes are TRBV20-1 and TRBJ2-7; no clear D gene. Trimming cost V 6 bases and J 2 bases, with 8 bases left between them. Germline V gene sequence: CDR1 DFQATT, CDR2 SNEGSKA (reference sequence). CDR3 length: 11 amino acids. The CDR3 is CSAQPTYEQYF. The CDR3, as DNA: TGCAGTGCCCAGCCCACCTACGAGCAGTACTTC.

The genes are TRBV24-1 and TRBJ1-1, with TRBD1 matching over 9 bases. V lost 6 bases to trimming and J lost 4 bases; unmatched junction nucleotides: 11. The CDR3 covers 16 residues. CDR1 and CDR2 (germline): KGHDR, SFDVKD. The CDR3 here is CATSSRQGDGRTEAFF. Written as DNA, the CDR3 is TGTGCCACCAGTTCTAGACAGGGGGACGGGCGCACTGAAGCTTTCTTT.

V gene TRBV28 combines with J gene TRBJ1-6, with D uncertain. From germline, CDR1 is MDHEN and CDR2 SYDVKM. V shed 2 bases and J shed 10 bases, with 12 bases lying between them. The CDR3 contains 14 residues. The CDR3 DNA reads as TGTGCCAGCAGTTTACTCCCCTATGAGTCACCCCTCCACTTT. Protein sequence: CASSLLPYESPLHF.

This clone was detected once. The chain recombines TRBV2 with TRBJ1-6; 7 bases map to TRBD1. After removal of 4 bases from V and 10 bases from J, the junction contained 7 bases not matched to a gene. CDR3 length equals 14 residues. Germline CDR1 reads SNHLY; CDR2 reads FYNNEI. CDR3 nucleotide sequence: TGTGCCAGCAGTGCCCGCCAGGGGGGATCACCCCTCCACTTT. This codes for CASSARQGGSPLHF.

The V call is TRBV30, the J call TRBJ1-1; D unresolved. V shed 2 bases and J shed 1 base, with 5 bases lying between them. Per the germline V gene, CDR1 is GTSNPN and CDR2 is SVGIG (reference sequence). The CDR3 is 12 amino acids. CDR3: CAWSQANTEAFF. The CDR3 nucleotides are TGTGCCTGGAGTCAGGCGAACACTGAAGCTTTCTTT.

This sequence joins TRBV3-1 (or the pseudogene TRBV3-2) and TRBJ1-4, with D possibly TRBD1 on 5 matching bases. This CDR3 has 14 amino acids. V lost 2 bases, J lost 8 bases, and 12 bases lay in between. Germline CDR1 is LGHDT and CDR2 is YNNKEL (reference sequence). The CDR3 sequence is CASSQKGEGEKLFF. In DNA, the CDR3 is TGTGCCAGCAGCCAAAAAGGGGAGGGGGAAAAACTGTTTTTT.

V is TRBV20-1 and J is TRBJ2-7; 12 bases line up with TRBD2. The V gene end was trimmed by 5 bases and the J gene end by 6 bases; junction bases not matched to a gene: 8. The CDR3 loop spans 14 amino acids. Germline assignment: CDR1 DFQATT and CDR2 SNEGSKA (reference sequence). The DNA of the CDR3 is TGCAGTGCTCGTGGACTAGCGGGAAGGAGCGAGCAGTACTTC. Translated: CSARGLAGRSEQYF.

This chain connects TRBV5-1 to TRBJ2-1; 7 bases are a match to TRBD2. After removal of 3 bases from V and 8 bases from J, the junction contained 20 bases not matched to a gene. This CDR3 has 18 amino acids. The germline gives CDR1 SGHRS, CDR2 YFSETQ. The CDR3 nucleotides read TGCGCCAGCAGCTCGGCGGGGGAAGGCCTTCATTGGATGGATGAGCAGTTCTTC. Its translation is CASSSAGEGLHWMDEQFF.

The chain employs TRBV28 and TRBJ1-1; no reliable D call. V gave up 6 bases and J gave up 11 bases, with 13 bases separating them. Germline assignment: CDR1 MDHEN and CDR2 SYDVKM. The CDR3 contains 11 residues. The CDR3 DNA reads as TGTGCCAGCAGCACCCCTTACCAGGCTTTCTTT. It encodes CASSTPYQAFF.

The rearrangement joins TRBV2 to TRBJ2-7; weak D call: TRBD2 (5 bases). The V and J ends lost 6 bases and 5 bases respectively, with 17 bases between them. Germline assignment: CDR1 SNHLY and CDR2 FYNNEI. This CDR3 has 14 amino acids. The CDR3: CASSEGSGVDEQYF. The CDR3 DNA reads as TGTGCCAGCAGCGAGGGATCCGGGGTCGACGAGCAGTACTTC.

The rearrangement uses TRBV2 and TRBJ1-5; D is unresolved. The CDR3 loop spans 13 amino acids. Trimming removed 1 base at V and 9 bases at J, with 10 bases between. Germline assignment: CDR1 SNHLY and CDR2 FYNNEI. The CDR3 protein is CASSEDFSGPQHF. The CDR3 bases are TGTGCCAGCAGTGAAGACTTTTCAGGGCCCCAGCATTTT.

J is TRBJ2-1 and V is TRBV4-3, with 9 bases identical to TRBD1. The CDR3 loop spans 16 amino acids. Germline V gene lookup returns CDR1 LGHNA and CDR2 YSLEER. Trimming cost V 1 base and J 8 bases; bases outside gene matches: 9. CDR3 nucleotides: TGCGCCAGCAGCCAAGGTAGGGGACAGGGTTTCTATGAGCAGTTCTTC. Translating gives CASSQGRGQGFYEQFF.

The chain uses TRBV11-3 and TRBJ2-3; 7 nucleotides line up with TRBD1. Trimming took 5 bases from V and 4 from J; bases not matched to a gene: 12. Germline V gene lookup returns CDR1 SGHNT and CDR2 YENEEA. The CDR3 is 16 amino acids. This CDR3 reads CASSTSYRGEADTQYF. CDR3 DNA sequence: TGTGCCAGCAGCACCTCTTACAGGGGCGAGGCAGATACGCAGTATTTT. Using reference TRBV11-3 and TRBJ2-3 for the parts outside the CDR3, the full variable domain is EAGVVQSPRYKIIEKKQPVAFWCNPISGHNTLYWYLQNLGQGPELLIRYENEEAVDDSQLPKDRFSAERLKGVDSTLKIQPAELGDSAVYLCASSTSYRGEADTQYFGPGTRLTVL.

This clone came up once. The CDR3 region has the DNA TGCGCCAGCAGTCCTGACAGGGTGAGCACTGAAGCTTTCTTT. The encoded protein is CASSPDRVSTEAFF. The rearrangement joins TRBV10-1 to TRBJ1-1; TRBD1 matches at 7 bases. Per the germline V gene, CDR1 is WNHNN and CDR2 is SYGVQD (reference sequence). Unmatched junction bases numbered 7, after V lost 5 bases and J lost 4 bases. This CDR3 contains 14 residues.

The chain uses TRBV10-2 and TRBJ2-5; D is perhaps TRBD2 (6 bases). Trimming cost V 0 bases and J 5 bases, with 10 bases left between them. Germline-derived CDR1 and CDR2 are WSHSY and SAAADI. The CDR3 totals 14 residues. The CDR3 DNA sequence: TGCGCCAGCAGTGAGTCCGGCGGGATGGAGACCCAGTACTTC. Protein sequence: CASSESGGMETQYF.

V and J are TRBV30 and TRBJ1-4, with D uncertain. V lost 2 bases and J lost 4, with 8 bases in between. This CDR3 spans 13 amino acids. Looked up from germline, CDR1 is GTSNPN and CDR2 is SVGIG (reference sequence). CDR3 sequence reads: CAWSPQINEKLFF. In nucleotides, the CDR3 is TGTGCCTGGAGTCCCCAGATTAATGAAAAACTGTTTTTT.

CDR3: CASSATGVGEKLFF. The CDR3 nucleotides read TGTGCCAGTAGTGCCACCGGCGTGGGGGAAAAACTGTTTTTT. V is TRBV19 and J is TRBJ1-4; D not certain. Deletions cut 5 bases from V and 8 bases from J, with 15 bases between. The CDR3 sequence is 14 residues long. Looked up from germline, CDR1 is LNHDA and CDR2 is SQIVND (reference sequence).

This chain joins TRBV9 and TRBJ1-2; D gene uncertain. The CDR3 contains 15 residues. Trimming took off 1 base at V and 0 bases at J, with 10 bases between the two ends. The V gene's germline CDR1 is SGDLS and CDR2 YYNGEE. CDR3 DNA sequence: TGTGCCAGCAGCGTATTCCAGGATCCTAACTATGGCTACACCTTC. Protein sequence: CASSVFQDPNYGYTF.

The chain recombines TRBV6-1 with TRBJ1-3; no reliable D call. The CDR3 runs to 10 residues. Looked up from germline, CDR1 is MNHNS and CDR2 is SASEGT. Trimming cost V 8 bases and J 8 bases, with 7 bases left between them. The CDR3 coding sequence is TGTGCCAGCGTCGCGGACACCATATATTTT. Protein product: CASVADTIYF.

The genes are TRBV7-6 and TRBJ2-2; D gene ambiguous. V was trimmed by 6 bases and J by 6 bases, leaving 11 bases between them. CDR1 and CDR2 (germline): SGHVS, FNYEAQ. The CDR3 is 13 residues long. CDR3 sequence (DNA): TGTGCCAGCAGTATTGACGCGGCCGGGGAGCTGTTTTTT. This translates into CASSIDAAGELFF.

The CDR3 bases are TGTGCCAGCAGCTTTTGGACTAGCGGAAACACAGATACGCAGTATTTT. Its translation: CASSFWTSGNTDTQYF. The chain has TRBV5-4 and TRBJ2-3; the match to TRBD2 covers 10 bases. This CDR3 has 16 amino acids. Germline CDR1 is SGHNT and CDR2 is YYREEE (reference sequence). J gave up 2 bases and V 2 bases, and 5 bases lay outside the gene matches.

The chain uses TRBV6-2 or TRBV6-3 and TRBJ2-4, with D perhaps TRBD1 or TRBD2 (5 bases each). The V gene lost 2 bases and the J gene lost 2 bases, with 7 bases spanning the gap. The germline CDR1 and CDR2 sequences are MNHEY and SVGEGT. CDR3 length equals 14 residues. The CDR3 sequence: CASSYRGPKNIQYF. CDR3 bases: TGTGCCAGCAGTTACCGGGGACCCAAAAACATTCAGTACTTC.

J is TRBJ2-5 and V is TRBV11-2; a possible D gene is TRBD2 (7 bases). V lost 5 bases to trimming and J lost 5 bases, with 18 bases between them. This CDR3 comprises 15 residues. Germline V lookup: CDR1 SGHAT, CDR2 FQNNGV. Here the CDR3 DNA reads TGTGCCAGCAGCGCGACGGGGGGCCCGCAGGAGACCCAGTACTTC. It codes for CASSATGGPQETQYF.

J is TRBJ2-1 and V is TRBV7-6, with D perhaps given as TRBD1 or TRBD2 (5 bases each). The CDR3 spans 16 residues. Trimming removed 10 bases from V and 4 bases from J, with 23 bases in between. Germline V CDR1 and CDR2: SGHVS, FNYEAQ. In nucleotides, the CDR3 is TGTGCCACCGGGGACGGCGGGTCGGGTAATTACAATGAGCAGTTCTTC. Residues: CATGDGGSGNYNEQFF.

CDR3 in amino acids: CASSSWGQGDEKLFF. In DNA, the CDR3 is TGTGCCAGCAGCTCTTGGGGACAGGGTGATGAAAAACTGTTTTTT. The chain couples TRBV7-9 to TRBJ1-4, with TRBD1 matching 9 bases. The CDR3 length is 15 residues. The junction had 6 bases not matched to a gene; V was cut back by 4 bases and J by 6 bases. Germline-derived CDR1 and CDR2 are SEHNR and FQNEAQ (reference sequence). The full variable domain, completed using reference TRBV7-9 and TRBJ1-4, is DTGVSQNPRHKITKRGQNVTFRCDPISEHNRLYWYRQTLGQGPEFLTYFQNEAQLEKSRLLSDRFSAERPKGSFSTLEIQRTEQGDSAMYLCASSSWGQGDEKLFFGSGTQLSVL.

The chain carries TRBV21-1 and TRBJ1-5. TRBV21-1 is shown as a pseudogene. This CDR3 is built from 11 residues. The CDR3 loop is CASSKTPLQHF. The CDR3 bases are TGTGCCAGCAGCAAAACCCCACTCCAGCATTTT.